Listed here are 27 T cell receptor beta chains from one sample, sequenced in a study of cytomegalovirus exposure and HLA in healthy donors. Method: immunoSEQ multiplex PCR; TCRdb's copy keeps in-frame clones and lacks some. The table has about 240,000 clones, approximately 84% seen once. The sample taken for sequencing was PBMCs. All receptors come from a woman aged 25 to 39 in good health and CMV-seropositive.

The chain couples TRBV19 to TRBJ2-1; 8 nucleotides line up with TRBD2. The V and J ends lost 3 bases and 4 bases, in that order; junction bases with no gene match: 8. CDR3 length equals 16 residues. CDR1 LNHDA and CDR2 SQIVND come from the germline V gene (reference sequence). The CDR3 is CASSIPPSGSYNEQFF. The CDR3 DNA follows: TGTGCCAGTAGTATCCCCCCTAGCGGGTCATACAATGAGCAGTTCTTC.

This chain joins TRBV7-2 and TRBJ2-3; possibly TRBD1 for D (5 bases). The germline V gene encodes CDR1 SGHTA and CDR2 FQGNSA. The CDR3 covers 16 residues. Trimming cost V 1 base and J 0 bases, with 11 bases left between them. The CDR3 here is CASSLGGPQSTDTQYF. DNA of the CDR3: TGTGCCAGCAGCTTAGGGGGCCCCCAAAGCACAGATACGCAGTATTTT.

The chain combines TRBV30 with TRBJ2-4; D not resolved. The CDR3 has 15 amino acids. Germline assignment: CDR1 GTSNPN and CDR2 SVGIG (reference sequence). The V end was cut by 2 bases, the J end by 3 bases, with 14 bases between. The CDR3 DNA is TGTGCCTGGAGTTACCGGGTGACGGGCAAAAACATTCAGTACTTC. Its translation: CAWSYRVTGKNIQYF.

This chain connects TRBV7-6 to TRBJ2-3, with 10 bases identical to TRBD2. The CDR3 consists of 15 residues. Germline V lookup: CDR1 SGHVS, CDR2 FNYEAQ. V was pared by 2 bases and J by 4 bases, with 3 bases of the junction left unmatched. For the CDR3, the DNA is TGTGCCAGCAGCTTAATAGCGGGAGGCTCAGATACGCAGTATTTT. Translated: CASSLIAGGSDTQYF. Supplemented by reference TRBV7-6 and TRBJ2-3, the full variable domain reads GAGVSQSPRYKVTKRGQDVALRCDPISGHVSLYWYRQALGQGPEFLTYFNYEAQQDKSGLPNDRFSAERPEGSISTLTIQRTEQRDSAMYRCASSLIAGGSDTQYFGPGTRLTVL.

The V call is TRBV5-1, the J call TRBJ2-5, with D unclear. With 5 bases removed from V and 1 base from J, the gap between germline ends came to 12 bases. The CDR3 has 14 residues. Germline-derived CDR1 and CDR2 are SGHRS and YFSETQ. The CDR3, as DNA: TGCGCCAGCAGTAAACAGAACTCCCAAGAGACCCAGTACTTC. Amino acid sequence: CASSKQNSQETQYF. The whole variable domain, remainder taken from reference TRBV5-1 and TRBJ2-5, is KAGVTQTPRYLIKTRGQQVTLSCSPISGHRSVSWYQQTPGQGLQFLFEYFSETQRNKGNFPGRFSGRQFSNSRSEMNVSTLELGDSALYLCASSKQNSQETQYFGPGTRLLVL.

This clone was seen more than once but under ten times. Here the CDR3 reads CAWSGTKGTEAFF. The CDR3 DNA sequence: TGTGCCTGGAGCGGGACTAAGGGCACTGAAGCTTTCTTT. This chain connects TRBV30 to TRBJ1-1; TRBD1 is a possible D gene (5 bases). The CDR3 consists of 13 residues. Trimming removed 3 bases at V and 4 bases at J, with 12 bases between. Germline-derived CDR1 and CDR2 are GTSNPN and SVGIG (reference sequence).

V and J are TRBV30 and TRBJ2-2; the D gene is possibly TRBD2 (5 bases). This CDR3 has 16 residues. Germline lookup yields CDR1 GTSNPN and CDR2 SVGIG (reference sequence). V gave up 6 bases and J gave up 4 bases, with 21 bases separating them. The CDR3 DNA is TGTGCCTGCGAGGGATCTTTCTTCAGTGGCACCGGGGAGCTGTTTTTT. Amino acids: CACEGSFFSGTGELFF.

The genes are TRBV30 and TRBJ2-6; D may be TRBD1 (5 bases). Per germline, CDR1 GTSNPN and CDR2 SVGIG (reference sequence). V was cut by 4 bases and J by 0 bases, with 13 bases left in between. The CDR3 has 16 amino acids. CDR3 residues: CAWTPLGPSGANVLTF. In DNA, the CDR3 is TGTGCCTGGACACCTTTGGGGCCCTCTGGGGCCAACGTCCTGACTTTC. The whole variable domain, remainder taken from reference TRBV30 and TRBJ2-6, is SQTIHQWPATLVQPVGSPLSLECTVEGTSNPNLYWYRQAAGRGLQLLFYSVGIGQISSEVPQNLSASRPQDRQFILSSKKLLLSDSGFYLCAWTPLGPSGANVLTFGAGSRLTVL.

This sequence joins TRBV2 and TRBJ1-1; 10 bases match TRBD1. The CDR3 covers 13 residues. With V trimmed by 6 bases and J by 11 bases, 9 bases remained unmatched. CDR1 and CDR2 (germline): SNHLY, FYNNEI. CDR3 nucleotides: TGTGCCAGCAGGACCGGGACAGGGGATGCGGCTTTCTTT. It specifies CASRTGTGDAAFF.

The chain recombines TRBV7-2 with TRBJ1-1; 8 bases line up with TRBD1. CDR3 length: 13 residues. V lost 5 bases to trimming and J lost 5 bases; unmatched junction nucleotides: 4. The V gene's germline CDR1 is SGHTA and CDR2 FQGNSA. The DNA for the CDR3 is TGTGCCAGCAGCATCGACAGGGGTACTGAAGCTTTCTTT. Translated, it gives CASSIDRGTEAFF.

J is TRBJ2-7 and V is TRBV27; D might be TRBD2 (6 bases). The CDR3 is 17 residues long. Trimming cost V 5 bases and J 3 bases, with 23 bases left between them. Germline V gene lookup returns CDR1 MNHEY and CDR2 SMNVEV (reference sequence). CDR3 amino acids: CASSGGGWFPGVYEQYF. The DNA for the CDR3 is TGTGCCAGCAGTGGCGGTGGGTGGTTCCCGGGGGTCTACGAGCAGTACTTC.

V and J are TRBV5-1 and TRBJ2-7, with 8 bases that match TRBD2. The V gene end was trimmed by 4 bases and the J gene end by 9 bases; junction bases not matched to a gene: 18. The CDR3 contains 16 residues. The V gene's germline CDR1 is SGHRS and CDR2 YFSETQ. CDR3 DNA sequence: TGCGCCAGCAGCACCCAAACTAGCGGAGGGGACCCCTGGCAGTACTTC. It is translated as CASSTQTSGGDPWQYF.

This clone was seen a single time. J is TRBJ2-7 and V is TRBV18; maybe TRBD2 (5 bases). V was trimmed by 3 bases and J by 2 bases, leaving 11 bases between them. The CDR3 spans 14 residues. Germline assignment: CDR1 KGHSH and CDR2 LQKENI. This chain's CDR3 is CASSPPSRPYEQYF. The CDR3 bases are TGTGCCAGCTCACCGCCTAGCCGTCCCTACGAGCAGTACTTC. The full variable domain, in which reference TRBV18 and TRBJ2-7 provide the parts outside the CDR3, is NAGVMQNPRHLVRRRGQEARLRCSPMKGHSHVYWYRQLPEEGLKFMVYLQKENIIDESGMPKERFSAEFPKEGPSILRIQQVVRGDSAAYFCASSPPSRPYEQYFGPGTRLTVT.

This chain joins TRBV5-5 and TRBJ2-4; 8 bases agree with TRBD2. The CDR3 contains 13 residues. V shed 2 bases, J shed 12 bases, and the junction held 7 bases outside the gene matches. The germline CDR1 and CDR2 sequences are SGHKS and YYEKEE (reference sequence). The CDR3 DNA is TGTGCCAGCAGCTTTAGCGGGAATTCGAATCAGTACTTC. It codes for CASSFSGNSNQYF.

The chain combines TRBV29-1 with TRBJ2-1; 7 bases map to TRBD2. Losses at the gene ends were 0 bases for V and 4 bases for J; bases not matched to a gene: 18. This CDR3 has 19 amino acids. CDR1 and CDR2 from the germline V gene are SQVTM and ANQGSEA. The CDR3 DNA reads as TGCAGCGTTGAAGATCGGTTGGGTATGGCTAGCGGAACTTACAATGAGCAGTTCTTC. It yields the protein CSVEDRLGMASGTYNEQFF.

The chain recombines TRBV6-5 with TRBJ1-2, with D perhaps TRBD1 (6 bases). CDR3 length: 14 amino acids. Deletions cut 4 bases from V and 4 bases from J, with 13 bases between. CDR1 and CDR2 from the germline V gene are MNHEY and SVGAGI. CDR3 loop: CASSSTGPLYGYTF. The CDR3 nucleotides read TGTGCCAGCAGTTCTACAGGGCCGCTCTATGGCTACACCTTC.

This chain links TRBV27 with TRBJ1-4; TRBD1 matches 10 bases. Germline CDR1 MNHEY, CDR2 SMNVEV (reference sequence). CDR3 size: 16 residues. The trim removed 2 bases at V and 3 bases at J, leaving 3 bases unmatched. As DNA, the CDR3 is TGTGCCAGCAGTTTAGGGACAGGGGATGCTAATGAAAAACTGTTTTTT. As protein: CASSLGTGDANEKLFF.

V usage is TRBV27 and J usage is TRBJ1-2, with D tentatively TRBD1 (6 bases). Trimming cost V 5 bases and J 8 bases, with 27 bases left between them. The length of the CDR3 is 17 residues. Germline assignment: CDR1 MNHEY and CDR2 SMNVEV (reference sequence). The CDR3 sequence: CASSPNQGKDPYRGYTF. The DNA of the CDR3 is TGTGCCAGCAGTCCCAACCAGGGGAAGGACCCTTATCGGGGCTACACCTTC.

This clone was seen a handful of times. This sequence joins TRBV7-2 and TRBJ2-7; 13 bases map to TRBD2. CDR3 length: 18 amino acids. V trimming: 4 bases; J trimming: 4 bases; junction bases outside the gene matches: 13. Germline V gene lookup returns CDR1 SGHTA and CDR2 FQGNSA. The chain's CDR3 is CASSYTGTSGTVIYEQYF. CDR3 nucleotides: TGTGCCAGCAGCTATACCGGGACTAGCGGGACTGTAATTTACGAGCAGTACTTC.

The rearrangement uses TRBV5-1 and TRBJ2-5; 10 bases align to TRBD2. The J segment lost 5 bases and the V segment lost 0 bases, leaving 10 bases of the junction unmatched. The germline V gene encodes CDR1 SGHRS and CDR2 YFSETQ. This CDR3 spans 17 amino acids. The CDR3 region has the DNA TGCGCCAGCAGCTTGGGCGCTAGCGGGGGACGAGGGGAGACCCAGTACTTC. Amino acids: CASSLGASGGRGETQYF.

The rearrangement links TRBV7-9 to TRBJ2-1; D is possibly TRBD2 (6 bases). Germline V gene sequence: CDR1 SEHNR, CDR2 FQNEAQ (reference sequence). CDR3 length: 14 residues. V was pared by 4 bases and J by 3 bases, with 10 bases between. CDR3 protein: CASSSLADYNEQFF. As DNA, the CDR3 is TGTGCCAGCAGCTCACTAGCAGACTACAATGAGCAGTTCTTC.

The rearrangement uses TRBV27 and TRBJ2-2; 10 positions agree with TRBD2. With V trimmed by 7 bases and J by 2 bases, 4 bases remained unmatched. The CDR3 is made up of 15 amino acids. The germline gives CDR1 MNHEY, CDR2 SMNVEV (reference sequence). The DNA for the CDR3 is TGTGCCAGCACGGAACTAGCGGGAAACACCGGGGAGCTGTTTTTT. Encoded protein: CASTELAGNTGELFF.

The J gene is TRBJ1-1, the V gene TRBV6-1; a weak D match, TRBD1 (5 bases). The CDR3 covers 14 residues. The V and J ends lost 2 bases and 1 base respectively, with 8 bases between them. Germline CDR1 reads MNHNS; CDR2 reads SASEGT. CDR3: CASSERTPNTEAFF. The CDR3 bases are TGTGCCAGCAGTGAAAGGACACCGAACACTGAAGCTTTCTTT.

The chain has TRBV19 and TRBJ2-7; 8 bases map to TRBD2. The V gene's germline CDR1 is LNHDA and CDR2 SQIVND (reference sequence). The CDR3 totals 17 residues. V lost 3 bases to trimming and J lost 4 bases; unmatched junction nucleotides: 14. The CDR3, as DNA: TGTGCCAGTAGTATTGTCAATAGCGGGAACGGGGCTTACGAGCAGTACTTC. Translating it yields CASSIVNSGNGAYEQYF.

The rearrangement links TRBV14 to TRBJ1-1; D remains ambiguous. CDR3 length: 15 residues. Trimming stripped 1 base from V and 4 bases from J, with 13 bases between. Germline CDR1 SGHDN, CDR2 FVKESK. The CDR3 region has the DNA TGTGCCAGCAGCCAAGGGGGATGGGCGGGCACTGAAGCTTTCTTT. This translates into CASSQGGWAGTEAFF.

The rearrangement links TRBV10-3 to TRBJ1-2; TRBD1 might be the D (5 bases). The germline gives CDR1 ENHRY, CDR2 SYGVKD. CDR3 length equals 12 residues. Deletions cut 10 bases from V and 6 bases from J, with 15 bases between. CDR3 residues: CATQTEINGYTF. In nucleotides, the CDR3 is TGTGCCACACAGACAGAGATTAATGGCTACACCTTC.

The CDR3 here is CAWRVLAEQFF. DNA for the CDR3: TGTGCCTGGAGGGTACTAGCGGAGCAGTTCTTC. The chain has TRBV30 and TRBJ2-1, with TRBD2 matching over 7 bases. J was trimmed by 10 bases and V by 3 bases; bases with no gene match: 3. CDR1 and CDR2 from the germline V gene are GTSNPN and SVGIG (reference sequence). The CDR3 loop spans 11 amino acids.